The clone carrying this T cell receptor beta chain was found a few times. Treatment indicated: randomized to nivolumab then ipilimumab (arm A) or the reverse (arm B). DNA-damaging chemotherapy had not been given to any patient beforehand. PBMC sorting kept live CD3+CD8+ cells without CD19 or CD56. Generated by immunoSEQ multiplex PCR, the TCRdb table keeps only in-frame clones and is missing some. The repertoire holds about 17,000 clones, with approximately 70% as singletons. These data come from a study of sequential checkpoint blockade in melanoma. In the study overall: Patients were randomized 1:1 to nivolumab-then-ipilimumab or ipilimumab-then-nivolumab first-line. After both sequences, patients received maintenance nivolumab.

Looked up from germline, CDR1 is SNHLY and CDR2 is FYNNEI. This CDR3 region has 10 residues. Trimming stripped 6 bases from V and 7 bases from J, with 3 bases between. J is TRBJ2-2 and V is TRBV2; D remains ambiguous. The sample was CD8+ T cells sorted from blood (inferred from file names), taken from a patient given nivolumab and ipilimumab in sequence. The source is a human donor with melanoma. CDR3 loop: CASSGGELFF. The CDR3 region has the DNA TGTGCCAGCAGCGGCGGGGAGCTGTTTTTT.